This T cell receptor (beta chain) was obtained from a study of cytotoxic CD8 clonotypes in ibrutinib-treated CLL. Study-wide results and limits: Clonality increased with ibrutinib response but returned toward baseline at progression. At the start, clonality exceeded age-matched healthy donors and followed circulating CD8+ T-cell counts.

This CDR3 region has 11 residues. Looked up from germline, CDR1 is GTSNPN and CDR2 is SVGIG (reference sequence). Trimming stripped 1 base from V and 11 bases from J, with 11 bases between. Sequencing was designed to attain a depth spanning 1 in 200,000 to 1 in 1 million T cells. Sequencing used immunoSEQ multiplex PCR; TCRdb keeps in-frame clones, though not all of them. The sample yields about 89,000 clones, approximately 78% seen once. This clone was seen more than once but under ten times. Its antigen is unidentified. The chain joins TRBV30 to TRBJ1-1; possibly TRBD1 for D (6 bases). The sample in question was PBMCs, obtained after 12 months of ibrutinib treatment. The receptor's source is a human donor with chronic lymphocytic leukemia. In DNA form, the CDR3 reads TGTGCCTGGAGTGGGGGGCGGATTGCTTTCTTT. The encoded protein is CAWSGGRIAFF.